The 27 T cell receptor beta chains below come from one sample, sequenced in a study of CD8+ T cells in alopecia areata. Reverse transcription of extracted RNA yielded cDNA, which provided the sequencing template. The assay was immunoSEQ multiplex PCR, and TCRdb's table has in-frame clones only and misses some. The profile shows nearly 200,000 clones, roughly 64% of them singletons. Indicated treatment: oral pan-JAK inhibitor, 5-10 mg twice daily. Material: CD4+ T cells sorted from blood, obtained at week 24, from a patient treated with tofacitinib. These receptors were obtained from a human donor with alopecia areata.

This clone showed up just a few times. The chain employs TRBV29-1 and TRBJ2-6, with D unclear. With 4 bases removed from V and 0 bases from J, the gap between germline ends came to 7 bases. The CDR3 loop spans 14 amino acids. From germline, CDR1 is SQVTM and CDR2 ANQGSEA. The CDR3 DNA reads as TGCAGCGTTGGGTCTAGCTCTGGGGCCAACGTCCTGACTTTC. Amino acids: CSVGSSSGANVLTF.

This chain joins TRBV15 and TRBJ2-5; TRBD2 aligns across 9 bases. Germline V gene sequence: CDR1 LNHNV, CDR2 YYDKDF (reference sequence). The CDR3 is 16 amino acids. The junction had 7 bases not matched to a gene; V was cut back by 0 bases and J by 5 bases. In DNA form, the CDR3 reads TGTGCCACCAGCAGAGATCGCGGGAGGGCCAGGGAGACCCAGTACTTC. Translation: CATSRDRGRARETQYF.

A few counts support this clone. The gene calls are TRBV2 and TRBJ2-2; 7 bases are a match to TRBD2. Germline CDR1 is SNHLY and CDR2 is FYNNEI. The V segment lost 9 bases and the J segment 1 base; nucleotides outside the gene matches: 5. The CDR3 sequence is 14 residues long. The CDR3 DNA reads as TGTGCCAGTGGGGAGGGGAGGAACACCGGGGAGCTGTTTTTT. Translating it yields CASGEGRNTGELFF.

The chain recombines TRBV5-1 with TRBJ1-1; 7 positions match TRBD1. CDR1 is SGHRS and CDR2 is YFSETQ in the germline V gene. There are 14 residues in the CDR3. Trimming took 4 bases from V and 7 from J; bases not matched to a gene: 10. Written as DNA, the CDR3 is TGCGCCAGCAGCGAAGGGACAGCCGTGGGTGAAGCTTTCTTT. This gives the protein CASSEGTAVGEAFF. The full variable domain, its missing parts supplied by reference TRBV5-1 and TRBJ1-1, is KAGVTQTPRYLIKTRGQQVTLSCSPISGHRSVSWYQQTPGQGLQFLFEYFSETQRNKGNFPGRFSGRQFSNSRSEMNVSTLELGDSALYLCASSEGTAVGEAFFGQGTRLTVV.

The gene calls are TRBV5-1 and TRBJ1-2; perhaps TRBD1 as D (5 bases). Trimming removed 0 bases at V and 9 bases at J, with 18 bases between. Germline V gene data show CDR1 as SGHRS and CDR2 as YFSETQ. The CDR3 consists of 15 residues. The CDR3 nucleotides read TGCGCCAGCAGCTTGGGAGGCGCAGGGAGTTTGCGCTACACCTTC. Translating gives CASSLGGAGSLRYTF.

This clone was detected a few times. The chain carries TRBV4-2 and TRBJ2-1; the D is unclear. The CDR3 covers 12 residues. The germline CDR1 and CDR2 sequences are LGHNA and YNFKEQ. Trimming cost V 0 bases and J 6 bases, with 3 bases left between them. This chain's CDR3 is CASSQEGNEQFF. CDR3 bases: TGTGCCAGCAGCCAAGAAGGCAATGAGCAGTTCTTC.

The chain recombines TRBV30 with TRBJ2-3; D unclear. The CDR3 has 15 residues. Germline-derived CDR1 and CDR2 are GTSNPN and SVGIG (reference sequence). Between the trimmed V and J ends, which lost 0 bases and 2 bases, there was a span of 12 bases. CDR3 DNA sequence: TGTGCCTGGAGTGTGAACCGCCTGTCCACAGATACGCAGTATTTT. As protein: CAWSVNRLSTDTQYF.

The CDR3 spells CASSKGSVRGKGLETQYF. The CDR3 DNA sequence: TGTGCCAGCAGCAAAGGGTCGGTGAGGGGCAAGGGCTTGGAGACCCAGTACTTC. The chain combines TRBV21-1 with TRBJ2-5. TRBV21-1 is termed a pseudogene. The CDR3 has 18 residues.

V is TRBV28 and J is TRBJ2-7; 9 bases agree with TRBD1. After removal of 6 bases from V and 6 bases from J, the junction contained 15 bases not matched to a gene. This CDR3 contains 16 residues. Germline V gene data show CDR1 as MDHEN and CDR2 as SYDVKM. CDR3: CASRVLPGTGLVEQYF. The CDR3 DNA reads as TGTGCCAGCAGAGTTCTTCCCGGGACAGGGCTGGTCGAGCAGTACTTC.

The chain uses TRBV30 and TRBJ1-1; the D is unclear. CDR1 is GTSNPN, CDR2 SVGIG, per germline (reference sequence). CDR3 length: 13 amino acids. Here the CDR3 DNA reads TGTGCGAAGGACCGGGTTGGGAACACTGAAGCTTTCTTT. Its protein is CAKDRVGNTEAFF. Based on the CDR3 plus reference TRBV30 and TRBJ1-1, the full variable domain is SQTIHQWPATLVQPVGSPLSLECTVEGTSNPNLYWYRQAAGRGLQLLFYSVGIGQISSEVPQNLSASRPQDRQFILSSKKLLLSDSGFYLCAKDRVGNTEAFFGQGTRLTVV.

The chain couples TRBV29-1 to TRBJ2-3, with D unresolved. Trimming took 6 bases from V and 7 from J, leaving 8 bases between them. From germline, CDR1 is SQVTM and CDR2 ANQGSEA. The CDR3 consists of 10 residues. The CDR3: CSVFRNTQYF. CDR3 nucleotide sequence: TGCAGCGTCTTCCGGAATACGCAGTATTTT.

The chain recombines TRBV5-6 with TRBJ2-2, with D tentatively TRBD1 (6 bases). This CDR3 is built from 15 residues. Germline V gene sequence: CDR1 SGHDT, CDR2 YYEEEE. Between the trimmed V and J ends, which lost 1 base and 5 bases, there was a span of 12 bases. The CDR3 nucleotides are TGTGCCAGCAGCTTGCAGGGGATGTGGACCGGGGAGCTGTTTTTT. Protein sequence: CASSLQGMWTGELFF.

This clone was counted only a few times. This chain uses TRBV5-1 with TRBJ2-5; D not certain. Between the trimmed V and J ends, which lost 3 bases and 2 bases, there was a span of 20 bases. Germline assignment: CDR1 SGHRS and CDR2 YFSETQ. The CDR3 has 17 amino acids. The CDR3 region is CASSYGVLVQTQETQYF. The DNA of the CDR3 is TGCGCCAGCAGCTATGGAGTCCTAGTACAGACGCAAGAGACCCAGTACTTC.

The rearrangement joins TRBV7-2 to TRBJ2-7, with TRBD1 as a possible D gene (5 bases). The CDR3 is 15 amino acids. Germline V gene data show CDR1 as SGHTA and CDR2 as FQGNSA. The V end lost 1 base, the J end lost 0 bases, and 10 bases lay between the germline ends. The CDR3 sequence is CASSLDRTRSYEQYF. CDR3 DNA sequence: TGTGCCAGCAGCTTAGACAGGACCCGCTCCTACGAGCAGTACTTC.

The chain has TRBV18 and TRBJ2-5, with 10 nucleotides matching TRBD2. The junction had 7 bases not matched to a gene; V was cut back by 3 bases and J by 3 bases. The CDR3 has 16 residues. Germline V gives CDR1 KGHSH, CDR2 LQKENI. The CDR3 DNA is TGTGCCAGCTCACCCCAGCGGGAGGGCCCAGAAGAGACCCAGTACTTC. The encoded protein is CASSPQREGPEETQYF.

V is TRBV20-1 and J is TRBJ1-1; no clear D gene. Trimming took 3 bases from V and 6 from J, leaving 8 bases between them. The germline CDR1 and CDR2 sequences are DFQATT and SNEGSKA (reference sequence). The CDR3 sequence is 11 residues long. The DNA for the CDR3 is TGCAGTGCTAGTGCACGGTCTGAAGCTTTCTTT. It yields the protein CSASARSEAFF.

The rearrangement uses TRBV7-2 and TRBJ2-7; 7 bases match TRBD2. V shed 2 bases, J shed 3 bases, and the junction held 4 bases outside the gene matches. Germline CDR1 and CDR2: SGHTA and FQGNSA. CDR3 length: 14 residues. CDR3 residues: CASSLMERDYEQYF. CDR3 nucleotides: TGTGCCAGCAGCTTAATGGAGCGGGACTACGAGCAGTACTTC.

The table lists this clone with a few counts. V usage is TRBV19 and J usage is TRBJ1-3; possibly TRBD1 for D (6 bases). CDR1 is LNHDA and CDR2 is SQIVND in the germline V gene (reference sequence). V was pared by 10 bases and J by 3 bases, with 10 bases between. This CDR3 comprises 12 residues. CDR3 loop: CATRTDGNTIYF. The CDR3 nucleotides read TGTGCCACCCGGACAGATGGAAACACCATATATTTT.

This clone was counted a few times. The V and J genes are TRBV5-1 and TRBJ2-7, with D possibly being TRBD2 (6 bases). CDR3 length: 14 residues. V lost 4 bases and J 6 bases, leaving 17 bases between the germline ends. CDR1 is SGHRS, CDR2 YFSETQ, per germline. CDR3 protein: CASSLDRGGSEQYF. The CDR3 nucleotides are TGCGCCAGCAGCCTGGACCGAGGAGGGAGCGAGCAGTACTTC.

This rearrangement joins TRBV18 to TRBJ2-7, with 9 nucleotides matching TRBD1. The CDR3 contains 14 residues. Unmatched junction bases numbered 1, after V lost 2 bases and J lost 2 bases. From germline, CDR1 is KGHSH and CDR2 LQKENI. DNA of the CDR3: TGTGCCAGCTCACCAGACAGGGGGGCCTACGAGCAGTACTTC. It codes for CASSPDRGAYEQYF.

In this sample, this clone turned up a few times. The chain uses TRBV13 and TRBJ2-3; no clear D. Between the trimmed V and J ends, which lost 5 bases and 2 bases, there was a span of 5 bases. The CDR3 contains 12 residues. Germline assignment: CDR1 PRHDT and CDR2 FYEKMQ (reference sequence). The CDR3 protein is CASSAITDTQYF. The CDR3 DNA follows: TGTGCCAGCAGCGCGATCACAGATACGCAGTATTTT.

V usage is TRBV6-6 and J usage is TRBJ1-1, with a possible D match to TRBD1 (5 bases). This CDR3 contains 13 residues. Trimming took off 0 bases at V and 4 bases at J, with 6 bases between the two ends. Germline V gene lookup returns CDR1 MNHNY and CDR2 SVGAGI (reference sequence). CDR3 loop: CASSYSGGTEAFF. In DNA, the CDR3 is TGTGCCAGCAGTTACTCCGGGGGCACTGAAGCTTTCTTT.

This chain connects TRBV28 to TRBJ2-7, with 7 nucleotides matching TRBD1. Germline V gene sequence: CDR1 MDHEN, CDR2 SYDVKM. The CDR3 totals 13 residues. The ends lost 2 bases at V and 6 bases at J; junction bases unmatched: 4. DNA for the CDR3: TGTGCCAGCAGTTTAACCCGGACAGGCGAGCAGTACTTC. Translation: CASSLTRTGEQYF.

V and J are TRBV4-3 and TRBJ1-2, with 7 positions matching TRBD1. The CDR3 consists of 15 residues. In germline, CDR1 is LGHNA, CDR2 YSLEER. The junction had 8 bases not matched to a gene; V was cut back by 0 bases and J by 7 bases. The CDR3 sequence: CASSQDTTGYGGYTF. CDR3 DNA: TGCGCCAGCAGCCAAGACACGACAGGGTACGGTGGCTACACCTTC.

With regard to this clone: An end of the junction does not agree with germline; a read error may underlie this. The V gene is TRBV7-2, the J gene TRBJ2-5; no firm D call. CDR1 is SGHTA, CDR2 FQGNSA, per germline. This CDR3 is built from 11 residues. CDR3 protein: CASSLQGTQYF. The CDR3 nucleotides are TGTGCCAGCAGCCTCCAAGGGACCCAGTACTTC.

The chain has TRBV30 and TRBJ2-5, with a possible D match to TRBD2 (6 bases). Germline V gene data show CDR1 as GTSNPN and CDR2 as SVGIG (reference sequence). V lost 2 bases to trimming and J lost 0 bases, with 13 bases between them. The CDR3 is made up of 15 amino acids. The CDR3, as DNA: TGTGCCTGGAGTCGCGGGGTTAGACACCAAGAGACCCAGTACTTC. Translating it yields CAWSRGVRHQETQYF.

The chain joins TRBV9 to TRBJ2-7; D gene uncertain. The CDR3 has 14 amino acids. Germline V gene sequence: CDR1 SGDLS, CDR2 YYNGEE. Trimming removed 5 bases at V and 0 bases at J, with 12 bases between. In DNA, the CDR3 is TGTGCCAGCAGTCGCGATCAGCCCTCCTACGAGCAGTACTTC. This codes for CASSRDQPSYEQYF.